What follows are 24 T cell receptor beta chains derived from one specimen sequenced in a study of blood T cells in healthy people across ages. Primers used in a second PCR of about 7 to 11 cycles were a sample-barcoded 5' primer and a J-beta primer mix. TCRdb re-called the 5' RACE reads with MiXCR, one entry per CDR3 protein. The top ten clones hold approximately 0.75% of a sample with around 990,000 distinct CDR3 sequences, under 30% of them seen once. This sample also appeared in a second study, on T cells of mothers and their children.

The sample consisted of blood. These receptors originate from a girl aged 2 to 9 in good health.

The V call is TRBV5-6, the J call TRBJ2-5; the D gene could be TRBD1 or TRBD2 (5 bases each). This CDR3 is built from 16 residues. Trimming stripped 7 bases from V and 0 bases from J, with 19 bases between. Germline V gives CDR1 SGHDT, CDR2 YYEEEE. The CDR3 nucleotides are TGTGCCAGCCTCCCTTATTTTCGGGGCTACCAAGAGACCCAGTACTTC. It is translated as CASLPYFRGYQETQYF.

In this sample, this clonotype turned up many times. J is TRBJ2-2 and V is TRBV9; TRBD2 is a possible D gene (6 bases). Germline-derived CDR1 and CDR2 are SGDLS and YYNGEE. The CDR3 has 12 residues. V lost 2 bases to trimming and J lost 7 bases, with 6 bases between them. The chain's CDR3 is CASSVGGGELFF. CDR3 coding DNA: TGTGCCAGCAGCGTGGGGGGCGGGGAGCTGTTTTTT.

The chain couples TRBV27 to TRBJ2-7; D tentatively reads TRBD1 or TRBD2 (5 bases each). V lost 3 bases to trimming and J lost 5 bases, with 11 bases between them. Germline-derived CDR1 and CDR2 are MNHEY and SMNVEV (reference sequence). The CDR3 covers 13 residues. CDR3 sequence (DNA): TGTGCCAGCAGTTTGGGGGTTTTCCACGAGCAGTACTTC. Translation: CASSLGVFHEQYF.

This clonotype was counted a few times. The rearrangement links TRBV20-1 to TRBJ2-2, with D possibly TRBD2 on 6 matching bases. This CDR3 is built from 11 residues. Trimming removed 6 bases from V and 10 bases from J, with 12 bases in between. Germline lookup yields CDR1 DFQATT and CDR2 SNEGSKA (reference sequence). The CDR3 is CSAWDSQELFF. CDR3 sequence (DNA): TGCAGTGCCTGGGACTCCCAGGAGCTGTTTTTT.

The CDR3 loop is CASSAPERAQETQYF. DNA for the CDR3: TGTGCCAGCAGTGCCCCAGAGCGGGCCCAAGAGACCCAGTACTTC. V is TRBV12-3 or TRBV12-4 and J is TRBJ2-5; D perhaps matches TRBD2 (6 bases). V was trimmed by 5 bases and J by 1 base, leaving 14 bases between them. This CDR3 is 15 amino acids long.

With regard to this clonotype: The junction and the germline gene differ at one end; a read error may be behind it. CDR3 coding DNA: TGCGCCGGCAGCTTGGACGGCATTGGGGGATCCTCTGGAAACACCATATATTTT. Protein sequence: CAGSLDGIGGSSGNTIYF. The gene calls are TRBV5-1 and TRBJ1-3, with D tentatively TRBD1 (5 bases). CDR1 is SGHRS, CDR2 YFSETQ, per germline. This CDR3 is 18 amino acids long.

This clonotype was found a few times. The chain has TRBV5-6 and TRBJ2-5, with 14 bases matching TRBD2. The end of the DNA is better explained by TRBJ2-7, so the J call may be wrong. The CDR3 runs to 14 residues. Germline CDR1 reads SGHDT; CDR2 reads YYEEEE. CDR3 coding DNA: TGTGCCAGCAGCCTGACTAGCGGGAGGGCCGAGCAGTACTTC. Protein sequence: CASSLTSGRAEQYF.

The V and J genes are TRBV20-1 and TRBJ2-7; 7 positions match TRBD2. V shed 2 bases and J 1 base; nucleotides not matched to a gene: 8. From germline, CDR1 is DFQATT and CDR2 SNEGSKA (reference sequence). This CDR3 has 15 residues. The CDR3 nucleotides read TGCAGTGCTAGACCTCGGACTAGGTTATCCTACGAGCAGTACTTC. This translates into CSARPRTRLSYEQYF.

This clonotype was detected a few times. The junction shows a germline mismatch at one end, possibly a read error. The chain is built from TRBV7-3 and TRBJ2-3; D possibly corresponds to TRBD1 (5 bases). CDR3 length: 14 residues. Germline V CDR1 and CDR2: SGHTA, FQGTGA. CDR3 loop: CASSSGFSTDTQYF. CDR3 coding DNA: TGTGCCAGCAGTTCAGGGTTTAGCACAGATACGCAGTACTTT.

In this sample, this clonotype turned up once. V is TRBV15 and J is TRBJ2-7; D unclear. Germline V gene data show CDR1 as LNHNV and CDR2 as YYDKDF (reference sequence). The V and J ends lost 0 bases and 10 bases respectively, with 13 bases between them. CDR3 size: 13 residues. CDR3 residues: CATSRDLEFLQYF. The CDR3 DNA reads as TGTGCCACCAGCAGAGATCTTGAGTTCCTCCAGTACTTC.

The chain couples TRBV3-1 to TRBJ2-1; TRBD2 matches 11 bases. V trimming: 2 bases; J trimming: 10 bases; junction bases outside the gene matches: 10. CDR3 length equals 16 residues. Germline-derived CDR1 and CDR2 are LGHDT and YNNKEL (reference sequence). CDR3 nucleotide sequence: TGTGCCAGCAGCCAAAGGAGGAGTAGCGGGGGGGCCGAGCAGTTCTTC. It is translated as CASSQRRSSGGAEQFF.

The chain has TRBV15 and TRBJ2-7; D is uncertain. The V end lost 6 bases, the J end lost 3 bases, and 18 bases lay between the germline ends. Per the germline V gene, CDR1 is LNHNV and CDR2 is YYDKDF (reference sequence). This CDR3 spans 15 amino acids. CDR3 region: CATSRNIRSNYEQYF. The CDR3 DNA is TGTGCCACCAGTAGGAATATTAGGTCGAACTACGAGCAGTACTTC.

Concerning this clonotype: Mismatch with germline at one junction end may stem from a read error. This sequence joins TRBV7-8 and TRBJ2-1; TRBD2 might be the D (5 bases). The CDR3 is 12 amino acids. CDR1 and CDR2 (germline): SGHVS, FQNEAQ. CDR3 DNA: TGTGCCAGCAGCCTCGAAGGACTCCCCGCAAGCTTC. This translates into CASSLEGLPASF.

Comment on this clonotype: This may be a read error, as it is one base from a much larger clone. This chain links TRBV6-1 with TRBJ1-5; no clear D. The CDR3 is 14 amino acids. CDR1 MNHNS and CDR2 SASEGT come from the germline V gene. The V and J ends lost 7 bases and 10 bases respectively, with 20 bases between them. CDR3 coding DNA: TGTGCCAGCAAGTACTGGGCGGGAGGTCATCCCCAGCATTTT. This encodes CASKYWAGGHPQHF.

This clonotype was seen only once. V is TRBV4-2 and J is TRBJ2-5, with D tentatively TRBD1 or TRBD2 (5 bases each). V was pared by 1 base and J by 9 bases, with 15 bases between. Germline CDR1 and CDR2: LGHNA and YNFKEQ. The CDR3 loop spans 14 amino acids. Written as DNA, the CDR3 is TGTGCCAGCAGCCAAGTAGGGACGACAGTGGCCCAGTACTTC. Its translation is CASSQVGTTVAQYF.

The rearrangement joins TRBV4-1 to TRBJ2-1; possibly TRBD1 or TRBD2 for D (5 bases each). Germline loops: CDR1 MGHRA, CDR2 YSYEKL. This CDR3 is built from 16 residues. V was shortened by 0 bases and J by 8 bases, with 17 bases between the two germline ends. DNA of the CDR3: TGCGCCAGCAGCCAAGACTCTGGGGGAAGGGTCGATGAGCAGTTCTTC. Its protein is CASSQDSGGRVDEQFF.

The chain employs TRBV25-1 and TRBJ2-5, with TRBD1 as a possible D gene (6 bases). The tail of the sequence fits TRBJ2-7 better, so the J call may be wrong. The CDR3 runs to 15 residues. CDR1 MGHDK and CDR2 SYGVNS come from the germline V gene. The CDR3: CASSPTGPSSYEQYF. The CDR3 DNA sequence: TGTGCCAGCAGTCCTACAGGGCCGAGCTCCTACGAGCAGTACTTC.

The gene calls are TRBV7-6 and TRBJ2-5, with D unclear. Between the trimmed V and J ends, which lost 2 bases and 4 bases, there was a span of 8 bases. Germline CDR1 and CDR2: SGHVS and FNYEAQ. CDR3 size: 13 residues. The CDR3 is CASSLRLSETQYF. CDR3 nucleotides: TGTGCCAGCAGCTTAAGACTCTCAGAGACCCAGTACTTC.

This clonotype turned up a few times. The CDR3 protein is CATSSKIAGGTDTQYF. The CDR3 DNA is TGTGCCACCAGCAGCAAGATAGCGGGGGGCACAGATACGCAGTATTTT. The gene calls are TRBV15 and TRBJ2-3; 9 bases match TRBD2. The CDR3 contains 16 residues. V lost 3 bases and J lost 1; bases outside the gene matches: 5. CDR1 and CDR2 (germline): LNHNV, YYDKDF (reference sequence). Looking up the rest from reference TRBV15 and TRBJ2-3 gives the full variable domain: DAMVIQNPRYQVTQFGKPVTLSCSQTLNHNVMYWYQQKSSQAPKLLFHYYDKDFNNEADTPDNFQSRRPNTSFCFLDIRSPGLGDTAMYLCATSSKIAGGTDTQYFGPGTRLTVL.

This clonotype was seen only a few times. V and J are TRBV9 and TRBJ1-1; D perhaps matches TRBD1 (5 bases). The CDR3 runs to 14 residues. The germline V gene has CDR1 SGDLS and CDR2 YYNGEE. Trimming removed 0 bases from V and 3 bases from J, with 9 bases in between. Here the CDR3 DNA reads TGTGCCAGCAGCGTAGGGGGCAGGGACACTGAAGCTTTCTTT. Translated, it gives CASSVGGRDTEAFF. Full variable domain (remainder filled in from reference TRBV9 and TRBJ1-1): DSGVTQTPKHLITATGQRVTLRCSPRSGDLSVYWYQQSLDQGLQFLIQYYNGEERAKGNILERFSAQQFPDLHSELNLSSLELGDSALYFCASSVGGRDTEAFFGQGTRLTVV.

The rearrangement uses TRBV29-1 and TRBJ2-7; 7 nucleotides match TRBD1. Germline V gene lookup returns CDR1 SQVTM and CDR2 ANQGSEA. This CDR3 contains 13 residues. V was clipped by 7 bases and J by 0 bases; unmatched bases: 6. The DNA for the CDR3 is TGCAGCGCCGTGACAGGGAGCTCCTACGAGCAGTACTTC. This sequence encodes CSAVTGSSYEQYF.

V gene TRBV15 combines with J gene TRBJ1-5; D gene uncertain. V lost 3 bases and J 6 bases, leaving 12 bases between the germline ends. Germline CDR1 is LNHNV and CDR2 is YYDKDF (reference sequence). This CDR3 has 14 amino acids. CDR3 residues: CATSRDGGSQPQHF. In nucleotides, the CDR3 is TGTGCCACCAGCAGGGACGGAGGCAGTCAGCCCCAGCATTTT.

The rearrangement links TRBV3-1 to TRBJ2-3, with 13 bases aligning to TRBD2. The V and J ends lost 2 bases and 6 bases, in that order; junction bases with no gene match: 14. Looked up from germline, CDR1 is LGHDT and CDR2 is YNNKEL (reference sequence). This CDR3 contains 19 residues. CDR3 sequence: CASSQRPQGLAGAWDTQYF. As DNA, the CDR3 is TGTGCCAGCAGCCAACGCCCCCAAGGACTAGCGGGAGCGTGGGATACGCAGTATTTT.

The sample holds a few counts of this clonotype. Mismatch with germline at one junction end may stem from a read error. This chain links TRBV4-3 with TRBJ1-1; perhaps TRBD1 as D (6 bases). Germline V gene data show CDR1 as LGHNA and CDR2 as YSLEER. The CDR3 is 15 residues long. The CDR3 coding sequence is TGCGCCAGCAGCCAAGTAATCATTGGGGGGGCCCCGGCTTCCTTT. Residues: CASSQVIIGGAPASF.